The TCR beta chain under discussion was sequenced for a study of response to subunit inactivated influenza vaccine. Study-level findings and limits: The authors suggested that few new T cells are recruited per seasonal influenza vaccination.

The CDR3 is 16 residues long. Germline-derived CDR1 and CDR2 are SGHAT and FQNNGV. Trimming pared 1 base from V and 9 bases from J, leaving 21 bases between. To note about this clonotype: The antigen is not known.

TCRdb called the RT-PCR reads again in MiXCR, with one record for every CDR3 protein. Of around 520,000 distinct CDR3 sequences in the sample, about 12% are singletons; the top ten hold 10%. The receptor comes from a man in his fifties who received an inactivated influenza vaccine. This sample comprised PBMCs from blood, obtained on the day of vaccination. The chain couples TRBV11-2 to TRBJ2-5, with D perhaps being TRBD1 or TRBD2 (6 bases each). The CDR3 loop reads CASSLALIGGLGAQYF. DNA of the CDR3: TGTGCCAGCAGCTTAGCATTGATAGGGGGACTTGGGGCCCAGTACTTC.